The 26 T cell receptor beta chains listed next were all sequenced from one sample in a study of regulatory T cells in long-lasting Graves disease. The time point here: newly diagnosed GD, antithyroid drugs for less than 3 months. PBMCs were the source of the RNA used for TCR sequencing. Researchers made TCR beta libraries by using iRepertoire HTBI primers and running Arm-PCR on CDR3 regions. Via MiXCR, TCRdb re-called the multiplex PCR reads, giving one row per CDR3 protein. The data contain roughly 420,000 distinct CDR3 sequences, around 13% of them singletons. These data also formed part of another study, on T cells in Graves' hyperthyroidism and ophthalmopathy.

This material consisted of peripheral blood mononuclear cells (PBMCs), taken at new diagnosis, from a patient treated with antithyroid drugs. These receptors all stem from a woman aged 45-60 years with Graves disease.

This clonotype was seen only a few times. The chain links TRBV5-1 to TRBJ2-1; TRBD2 matches at 11 bases. V was clipped by 1 base and J by 9 bases; unmatched bases: 12. The CDR3 extends over 17 amino acids. Germline V gene lookup returns CDR1 SGHRS and CDR2 YFSETQ. CDR3: CASSLNSASGRRGEQFF. The CDR3 DNA reads TGCGCCAGCAGCTTGAATTCCGCTAGCGGGAGGAGGGGTGAGCAGTTCTTC.

In this sample, this clonotype turned up a few times. A junction end diverges from the germline sequence, so it may reflect a read error. The CDR3, as DNA: TGTGCCAGCAGCTTACGCACAGATACGCAGTGTTTT. It yields the protein CASSLRTDTQCF. This chain connects TRBV11-2 to TRBJ2-3; no definite D call. This CDR3 spans 12 amino acids. CDR1 is SGHAT, CDR2 FQNNGV, per germline.

The table lists this clonotype with many counts. This chain links TRBV2 with TRBJ2-2; 10 bases agree with TRBD1. The germline gives CDR1 SNHLY, CDR2 FYNNEI. CDR3 length: 17 residues. The V segment lost 3 bases and the J segment 3 bases; nucleotides outside the gene matches: 7. The CDR3 DNA reads as TGTGCCAGCAGTGAGAGAGACAGGGGGCCTTACACCGGGGAGCTGTTTTTT. Protein product: CASSERDRGPYTGELFF.

This clonotype appeared many times. V gene TRBV2 combines with J gene TRBJ2-1; D is uncertain. Germline assignment: CDR1 SNHLY and CDR2 FYNNEI. CDR3 length equals 13 residues. V shed 7 bases and J shed 0 bases, with 7 bases lying between them. The CDR3 protein is CASTESSYNEQFF. In DNA, the CDR3 is TGTGCCAGCACAGAGAGCTCCTACAATGAGCAGTTCTTC.

The chain carries TRBV13 and TRBJ1-1; 8 nucleotides match TRBD1. Trimming took 8 bases from V and 3 from J; bases not matched to a gene: 5. CDR1 is PRHDT and CDR2 is FYEKMQ in the germline V gene (reference sequence). The CDR3 is made up of 13 amino acids. The CDR3 DNA follows: TGTGCCAGCGCTAGACAGGGGCACACTGAAGCTTTCTTT. Protein sequence: CASARQGHTEAFF.

This clonotype was found many times. The chain recombines TRBV28 with TRBJ1-2, with TRBD1 matching 7 bases. J gave up 0 bases and V 2 bases, and 3 bases lay outside the gene matches. CDR1 and CDR2 (germline): MDHEN, SYDVKM. The CDR3 loop spans 15 amino acids. The CDR3 is CASSLIGTANYGYTF. In DNA, the CDR3 is TGTGCCAGCAGTTTAATAGGGACAGCTAACTATGGCTACACCTTC.

This clonotype has a count of ten or more. One junction end disagrees with the germline gene, perhaps due to a read error. This chain uses TRBV5-1 with TRBJ1-5; 7 bases map to TRBD1. The CDR3 runs 14 residues. The germline V gene has CDR1 SGHRS and CDR2 YFSETQ. CDR3 region: CASSSTGGNQPQHF. The CDR3, as DNA: TGTGCCAGCAGCTCTACAGGGGGCAATCAGCCCCAGCATTTT.

CDR3 DNA: TGTGCCTGGAGTCCCCGACAGGGGAGGAACTATGGCTACACCTTC. Translation gives CAWSPRQGRNYGYTF. V is TRBV30 and J is TRBJ1-2, with 8 bases fitting TRBD1. The trim removed 2 bases at V and 2 bases at J, leaving 7 bases unmatched. The CDR3 loop spans 15 amino acids. Per the germline V gene, CDR1 is GTSNPN and CDR2 is SVGIG (reference sequence).

This clonotype was seen ten or more times. The CDR3 DNA reads TGTGCCAGCAGTGGCGGGGAGAACAATCAGCCCCAGCATTTT. It yields the protein CASSGGENNQPQHF. V usage is TRBV25-1 and J usage is TRBJ1-5; no clear D gene. This CDR3 region has 14 residues. Trimming took 4 bases from V and 3 from J, leaving 10 bases between them. CDR1 is MGHDK and CDR2 is SYGVNS in the germline V gene.

This clonotype occurred many times. The genes are TRBV12-3 or TRBV12-4 and TRBJ2-3; no firm D call. Trimming took off 1 base at V and 2 bases at J, with 4 bases between the two ends. CDR3 length: 13 amino acids. The CDR3 DNA follows: TGTGCCAGCAGTTTAGTGGCCACAGATACGCAGTATTTT. Amino acid sequence: CASSLVATDTQYF.

This clonotype was observed a few times. This sequence joins TRBV25-1 and TRBJ1-5, with D hard to call. The CDR3 loop spans 12 amino acids. Deletions cut 3 bases from V and 7 bases from J, with 7 bases between. Germline V gene data show CDR1 as MGHDK and CDR2 as SYGVNS. This CDR3 reads CASSEGYQPQHF. CDR3 coding DNA: TGTGCCAGCAGTGAGGGGTACCAGCCCCAGCATTTT.

This clonotype has at least ten counts. The J gene is TRBJ2-7, the V gene TRBV28, with D possibly TRBD1 on 5 matching bases. V gave up 8 bases and J gave up 6 bases, with 14 bases separating them. The germline V gene has CDR1 MDHEN and CDR2 SYDVKM. CDR3 size: 12 residues. CDR3 DNA: TGTGCCAGCTCCGTTTCCAGGGTCGAGCAGTACTTC. It is translated as CASSVSRVEQYF.

This clonotype was picked up many times. The chain combines TRBV2 with TRBJ2-1, with a tentative D call TRBD2 (5 bases). Germline V gene sequence: CDR1 SNHLY, CDR2 FYNNEI. The ends were cut back, 4 bases at V and 6 bases at J, with 13 bases in the middle. This CDR3 has 14 residues. This CDR3 reads CASSVGGSVNEQFF. DNA of the CDR3: TGTGCCAGCAGTGTAGGAGGATCGGTCAATGAGCAGTTCTTC.

The chain uses TRBV6-1 and TRBJ1-5, with D possibly being TRBD1 (6 bases). Germline assignment: CDR1 MNHNS and CDR2 SASEGT. The V end was cut by 5 bases, the J end by 6 bases, with 26 bases between. The CDR3 is made up of 18 amino acids. As DNA, the CDR3 is TGTGCCAGCAGTCCTTCTTCCGCCCAGGGGCAGGACGGTCAGCCCCAGCATTTT. This codes for CASSPSSAQGQDGQPQHF.

The gene calls are TRBV28 and TRBJ2-2; D remains ambiguous. Germline CDR1 is MDHEN and CDR2 is SYDVKM. Trimming stripped 2 bases from V and 7 bases from J, with 8 bases between. The CDR3 is 13 amino acids. CDR3 amino acids: CASSLHQNGELFF. Here the CDR3 DNA reads TGTGCCAGCAGTTTACATCAGAACGGGGAGCTGTTTTTT.

This clonotype was recorded many times. This rearrangement joins TRBV11-2 to TRBJ2-2; 9 nucleotides line up with TRBD2. Germline CDR1 reads SGHAT; CDR2 reads FQNNGV. V dropped 3 bases and J dropped 6; count of bases not matched to a gene: 5. The CDR3 length is 15 residues. The CDR3 region is CASSFLSGRAGELFF. In DNA, the CDR3 is TGTGCCAGCAGCTTCCTTAGCGGGAGAGCCGGGGAGCTGTTTTTT.

This clonotype occurred many times. V and J are TRBV5-6 and TRBJ1-5; no reliable D call. V was clipped by 1 base and J by 5 bases, with 10 bases between them. Germline values: CDR1 SGHDT, CDR2 YYEEEE. The CDR3 is 14 amino acids. The CDR3: CASSLQMSDQPQHF. Here the CDR3 DNA reads TGTGCCAGCAGCTTGCAGATGAGCGATCAGCCCCAGCATTTT.

There are many counts of this clonotype. This chain connects TRBV10-3 to TRBJ1-6, with TRBD1 as a possible D gene (6 bases). The CDR3 spans 15 residues. Germline V gene sequence: CDR1 ENHRY, CDR2 SYGVKD. Trimming removed 3 bases from V and 8 bases from J, with 14 bases in between. The CDR3 bases are TGTGCCATCAGTGAAAGGGGGGCTGGGGATTCACCCCTCCACTTT. Residues: CAISERGAGDSPLHF.

This clonotype was seen repeatedly, ten times or more. V is TRBV28 and J is TRBJ1-1, with D hard to call. Looked up from germline, CDR1 is MDHEN and CDR2 is SYDVKM. This CDR3 spans 11 amino acids. Trimming pared 6 bases from V and 1 base from J, leaving 3 bases between. The CDR3 DNA reads TGTGCCAGCAGGAGGAACACTGAAGCTTTCTTT. Translation gives CASRRNTEAFF.

This clonotype appeared many times. This sequence joins TRBV12-3 or TRBV12-4 and TRBJ2-2; D is tentatively TRBD1 or TRBD2 (6 bases each). The CDR3 consists of 17 residues. V was pared by 6 bases and J by 8 bases, with 25 bases between. CDR3 sequence (DNA): TGTGCCAGCAGCAACGGAGGGACATTAATTTCTCCAGGGGAGCTGTTTTTT. It is translated as CASSNGGTLISPGELFF.

There are many counts of this clonotype. The chain joins TRBV6-2 or TRBV6-3 to TRBJ2-4; 13 nucleotides agree with TRBD2. V dropped 10 bases and J dropped 7; count of bases not matched to a gene: 10. Per the germline V gene, CDR1 is MNHEY and CDR2 is SVGEGT. The CDR3 consists of 15 residues. The CDR3 spells CATTLAGGPGNIQYF. In DNA, the CDR3 is TGTGCCACCACACTAGCGGGAGGGCCCGGGAACATTCAGTACTTC.

The chain combines TRBV7-6 with TRBJ2-5; tentatively, D is TRBD1 or TRBD2 (6 bases each). CDR1 is SGHVS and CDR2 is FNYEAQ in the germline V gene. The CDR3 runs to 18 residues. Between the trimmed V and J ends, which lost 2 bases and 0 bases, there was a span of 19 bases. The CDR3 here is CASSLSRGRGRHQETQYF. CDR3 nucleotide sequence: TGTGCCAGCAGCTTATCCCGGGGGCGTGGGCGGCACCAAGAGACCCAGTACTTC.

CDR3: CASSQAGTSGKYEQYF. The CDR3, as DNA: TGCGCCAGCAGCCAGGCCGGGACTAGCGGAAAATACGAGCAGTACTTC. V is TRBV4-1 and J is TRBJ2-7; the match to TRBD2 covers 11 bases. CDR3 length equals 16 residues. V was clipped by 3 bases and J by 4 bases; unmatched bases: 8. Per the germline V gene, CDR1 is MGHRA and CDR2 is YSYEKL.

This chain connects TRBV29-1 to TRBJ2-7; 10 nucleotides match TRBD1. This CDR3 has 13 amino acids. CDR1 and CDR2 from the germline V gene are SQVTM and ANQGSEA. V dropped 5 bases and J dropped 6; count of bases not matched to a gene: 7. For the CDR3, the DNA is TGCAGCGTTAACGACAGGGGGCGGTCCGAGCAGTACTTC. Residues: CSVNDRGRSEQYF.

In its sample, this clonotype was seen many times. The chain is built from TRBV5-8 and TRBJ2-7; D perhaps matches TRBD1 (7 bases). The germline gives CDR1 SGHTS, CDR2 YDEGEE. This CDR3 has 14 residues. V was pared by 0 bases and J by 3 bases, with 10 bases between. Here the CDR3 DNA reads TGTGCCAGCAGCTTGGGCGGGACAGTCTACGAGCAGTACTTC. This translates into CASSLGGTVYEQYF.

The rearrangement uses TRBV7-9 and TRBJ2-3; perhaps TRBD1 as D (6 bases). Trimming removed 1 base at V and 3 bases at J, with 14 bases between. The CDR3 extends over 16 amino acids. Germline V gene lookup returns CDR1 SEHNR and CDR2 FQNEAQ (reference sequence). Here the CDR3 reads CASSLEGVQGTDTQYF. The CDR3 nucleotides are TGTGCCAGCAGCTTAGAGGGGGTACAGGGTACAGATACGCAGTATTTT.